The TCR beta chain under discussion was sequenced for a study of human T cells and chemical hapten exposure. Study background: Patients were mainly female, each with alopecia areata, totalis or universalis.

MiXCR was run by TCRdb on the RACE reads, yielding one entry per CDR3 protein. Seen here are 40,000 or so distinct CDR3 sequences, approximately 11% observed once, and the top ten hold over 2%. Time point in this sample: patch test 3, about 24 weeks after DPC sensitization. Indicated treatment: therapeutic diphenylcyclopropenone sensitization with weekly scalp DPC. Unseparated into fractions, whole blood served as the source from which total RNA was extracted. Donation of samples came from alopecia patients who were 18 to 70 years old and suitable for DPC. Germline loops: CDR1 MNHNS, CDR2 SASEGT. There are 14 residues in the CDR3. The trim removed 8 bases at V and 9 bases at J, leaving 8 bases unmatched.

This clonotype originated in a woman aged 40 to 49 with alopecia areata. Some clones in this sample may be carry-over from other donors' samples. The sample here was whole blood, taken in connection with sensitization to the hapten diphenylcyclopropenone (DPC). The rearrangement joins TRBV6-1 to TRBJ2-1; 12 bases fit TRBD2. CDR3 loop: CASSLAGGISEQFF. For the CDR3, the DNA is TGTGCCAGCTCCCTAGCGGGGGGGATAAGTGAGCAGTTCTTC.